This is a list of T cell receptor beta chains from one sample in a study of blood T cell repertoires in COVID-19. Sequencing used immunoSEQ multiplex PCR; TCRdb keeps in-frame clones, though not all of them. Of about 190,000 clones detected, under 85% appear once; the ten largest clones hold around 6.9%. Input material: peripheral blood. The receptors here all came from a man at least 80 years old with COVID-19, enrolled during active disease. The CDR3 runs from the conserved cysteine through the conserved F or W. D genes are given only for firm matches. A clone size is listed for some rows: how often the clone was seen (once, few, many), or a class if it is expanded.

clone_size	d_call	v_call	j_call	cdr3_aa	cdr3_nt
.	TRBD1	TRBV18	TRBJ2-3	CASSQAGTVTDTQYF	TGTGCCAGCTCACAAGCCGGGACAGTCACAGATACGCAGTATTTT
.	.	TRBV5-5	TRBJ1-1	CASSRGTLGAEAFF	TGTGCCAGCAGCAGAGGGACACTAGGGGCTGAAGCTTTCTTT
.	.	TRBV7-2	TRBJ2-5	CASSLRSRGLQETQYF	TGTGCCAGCAGCCTTCGAAGCCGGGGACTTCAAGAGACCCAGTACTTC
.	.	TRBV5-1	TRBJ1-5	CASSLEPGTVQPQHF	TGCGCCAGCAGCTTGGAGCCAGGGACTGTTCAGCCCCAGCATTTT
.	.	TRBV9	TRBJ1-2	CASSGAGWVAGYTF	TGTGCCAGCAGCGGTGCAGGGTGGGTGGCTGGCTACACCTTC
few	.	TRBV7-2	TRBJ1-5	CASSQGVRNQPQHF	TGTGCCAGCAGCCAAGGGGTCAGGAATCAGCCCCAGCATTTT
many	TRBD1	TRBV7-9	TRBJ1-2	CASSTRDSYGYTF	TGTGCCAGCAGCACCCGGGACAGCTATGGCTACACCTTC
.	TRBD2	TRBV12-5	TRBJ2-1	CASGFSTRTSGGAVQFF	TGTGCTAGTGGTTTCTCGACGAGAACTAGCGGGGGGGCTGTGCAGTTCTTC
once	TRBD1	TRBV5-4	TRBJ1-2	CASSPGDRSLNYGYTF	TGTGCCAGCAGCCCAGGGGACAGAAGTTTAAACTATGGCTACACCTTC
few	.	TRBV18	TRBJ1-2	CASSRDTQLGYTF	TGTGCCAGCTCACGGGACACCCAACTGGGCTACACCTTC
.	.	TRBV6-5	TRBJ1-2	CASSLMAGYYGYTF	TGTGCCAGCAGCCTCATGGCCGGGTACTATGGCTACACCTTC
.	.	TRBV21-1	TRBJ1-1	CASSKTLRQGYGLVTEAFF	TGTGCCAGCAGCAAAACTTTACGGCAGGGGTATGGACTAGTCACTGAAGCTTTCTTT